A selection of T cell receptor beta chains follows, all from one sample in a study of CD8+ T cells in alopecia areata. Clones were read by immunoSEQ multiplex PCR, and TCRdb kept only the in-frame ones, dropping some. Counted here are roughly 190,000 clones, around 56% occurring once; the ten biggest clones make up approximately 0.63%. Sequenced here: CD4+ T cells sorted from blood, sampled at week 4, from a patient treated with tofacitinib. These TCRs come from a human donor with alopecia areata. The CDR3 runs from the conserved cysteine through the conserved F or W. Each record gives: D gene, clone size, V gene, J gene, CDR3 DNA, CDR3 protein. D genes are given only for firm matches. Clone size is stated in some rows and not others, as once, few, many or a class when expanded.

d_call: TRBD2
clone_size: once
v_call: TRBV27
j_call: TRBJ2-2
cdr3_nt: TGTGCCAGCAGTTTCTATGGTCGAGCGGGAAGGACCGGGGAGCTGTTTTTT
cdr3_aa: CASSFYGRAGRTGELFF

d_call: TRBD2
clone_size: NA
v_call: TRBV7-3
j_call: TRBJ2-1
cdr3_nt: TGTGCCAGCAGACCTGGACTAGCGGGAGAGAGGGAGCAGTTCTTC
cdr3_aa: CASRPGLAGEREQFF

d_call: NA
clone_size: NA
v_call: TRBV30
j_call: TRBJ2-5
cdr3_nt: TGTGCCTGGAGTCCCGCCCGCCTAGACAGACAAGAGACCCAGTACTTC
cdr3_aa: CAWSPARLDRQETQYF

d_call: NA
clone_size: NA
v_call: TRBV30
j_call: TRBJ1-2
cdr3_nt: TGTGCCTGGAGTGTAGGGCAGGGCCCTAACTATGGCTACACCTTC
cdr3_aa: CAWSVGQGPNYGYTF

d_call: TRBD1
clone_size: NA
v_call: TRBV2
j_call: TRBJ1-1
cdr3_nt: TGTGCCAGCAGGAGCTGGACAGGGAAGACTGAAGCTTTCTTT
cdr3_aa: CASRSWTGKTEAFF

d_call: TRBD2
clone_size: NA
v_call: TRBV11-2
j_call: TRBJ2-7
cdr3_nt: TGTGCCAGCAGCCGACTGGGGGGGAGCGGGAGACGCGAGCAGTACTTC
cdr3_aa: CASSRLGGSGRREQYF

d_call: TRBD1
clone_size: few
v_call: TRBV7-9
j_call: TRBJ1-4
cdr3_nt: TGTGCCAGCAGCTTTCGCACAGGGGCGGGTGAAAAACTGTTTTTT
cdr3_aa: CASSFRTGAGEKLFF

d_call: NA
clone_size: NA
v_call: TRBV30
j_call: TRBJ2-7
cdr3_nt: TGTGCCTGGAGACCCCGGGAAACTCCCTACGAGCAGTACTTC
cdr3_aa: CAWRPRETPYEQYF

d_call: NA
clone_size: NA
v_call: TRBV30
j_call: TRBJ1-2
cdr3_nt: TGTGCCTGGAGGGCCCCAGACGGAAGCTATGGCTACACCTTC
cdr3_aa: CAWRAPDGSYGYTF

d_call: NA
clone_size: few
v_call: TRBV4-2
j_call: TRBJ2-7
cdr3_nt: TGTGCCAGCAGCCAAGGACAGGCAGCCTACGAGCAGTACTTC
cdr3_aa: CASSQGQAAYEQYF

d_call: NA
clone_size: few
v_call: TRBV6-5
j_call: TRBJ2-4
cdr3_nt: TGTGCCAGCACGGCCGAAAACATTCAGTACTTC
cdr3_aa: CASTAENIQYF

d_call: NA
clone_size: NA
v_call: TRBV13
j_call: TRBJ2-5
cdr3_nt: TGTGCCAGCAGCTTTCAGGGAACAGAGACCCAGTACTTC
cdr3_aa: CASSFQGTETQYF

d_call: TRBD2
clone_size: NA
v_call: TRBV18
j_call: TRBJ2-5
cdr3_nt: TGTGCCAGCTCATCAGAAGCGGGACCTGAAGAGACCCAGTACTTC
cdr3_aa: CASSSEAGPEETQYF

d_call: NA
clone_size: NA
v_call: TRBV19
j_call: TRBJ2-2
cdr3_nt: TGTGCCAGTAGTATTAGCGGGAACACCGGGGAGCTGTTTTTT
cdr3_aa: CASSISGNTGELFF

d_call: TRBD2
clone_size: NA
v_call: TRBV7-8
j_call: TRBJ2-1
cdr3_nt: TGTGCCAGCAGCCTTGCTAGCGGGAGATACTACAATGAGCAGTTCTTC
cdr3_aa: CASSLASGRYYNEQFF

d_call: NA
clone_size: NA
v_call: TRBV18
j_call: TRBJ2-5
cdr3_nt: TGTGCCAGCTCACTCCGGACAGTGGAGCACCAAGAGACCCAGTACTTC
cdr3_aa: CASSLRTVEHQETQYF

d_call: NA
clone_size: NA
v_call: TRBV5-6
j_call: TRBJ2-7
cdr3_nt: TGTGCCAGCAGCTTGGTATCGGCCCACGAGCAGTACTTC
cdr3_aa: CASSLVSAHEQYF

d_call: NA
clone_size: NA
v_call: TRBV25-1
j_call: TRBJ2-1
cdr3_nt: TGTGCCAGCAGTGCCTACAGGCCAGGTTTATACAATGAGCAGTTCTTC
cdr3_aa: CASSAYRPGLYNEQFF

d_call: NA
clone_size: NA
v_call: TRBV4-2
j_call: TRBJ2-3
cdr3_nt: TGTGCCAGCAGTCACGCCGGGACCGACGGGAATACGCAGTATTTT
cdr3_aa: CASSHAGTDGNTQYF

d_call: NA
clone_size: few
v_call: TRBV29-1
j_call: TRBJ2-2
cdr3_nt: TGCAGCGTCTCCCCCTTGGGCACCGGGGAGCTGTTTTTT
cdr3_aa: CSVSPLGTGELFF